One sample yielded the 7 T cell receptor beta chains listed below, sequenced in a study of spatial heterogeneity in lung cancer (dated by TCRdb to the late 2010s). Library prep was done by 5' RACE. TCRdb lists the instrument as NextSeq 500. The public reads were reprocessed in TCRdb via fastp at Q25 and MiXCR, keeping in-frame beta chains. Rows with a matching CDR3 protein are joined into one entry that keeps the most common DNA and genes. The sample yields some 25,000 distinct CDR3 sequences; 10% to 15% were counted once. Together, the top ten hold 25% of the sample. The sample's time point, from its label and the paper: sample taken at primary tumor resection. Without any cell sorting, TCR sequencing was performed on whole RNA extracted either from tumor and nontumor lung tissue or from cryopreserved PBMC samples. This specimen consisted of PBMCs, obtained at surgery. These receptors were collected from a female donor with early-stage non-small cell lung cancer.

This clonotype was detected only a few times. A junction boundary mismatches the germline segment, possibly from a read error. This rearrangement joins TRBV7-9 to TRBJ2-7, with 7 bases fitting TRBD2. CDR1 SEHNR and CDR2 FQNEAQ come from the germline V gene (reference sequence). The CDR3 spans 14 residues. The CDR3 here is CASSLASGTYEQYF. CDR3 nucleotides: TGTGCCAGCAGCCTAGCTAGCGGAACCTACGAGCAGTACTTC.

This clonotype was counted between two and nine times. The CDR3 DNA sequence: TGTGCCAGCGCGTTTGGAACAGATACGCAGTATTTT. It specifies CASAFGTDTQYF. The chain carries TRBV2 and TRBJ2-3; no firm D call. CDR1 SNHLY and CDR2 FYNNEI come from the germline V gene. Between the trimmed V and J ends, which lost 8 bases and 3 bases, there was a span of 9 bases. This CDR3 comprises 12 residues.

In its sample, this clonotype was seen many times. The chain uses TRBV7-2 and TRBJ2-3, with 14 bases lining up with TRBD2. The V and J ends lost 5 bases and 5 bases, in that order; junction bases with no gene match: 9. This CDR3 has 17 amino acids. In germline, CDR1 is SGHTA, CDR2 FQGNSA. This CDR3 is CASSAQTSGGAIDTQYF. The CDR3 region has the DNA TGTGCCAGCAGCGCCCAGACTAGCGGGGGGGCCATAGATACGCAGTATTTT.

This rearrangement joins TRBV10-2 to TRBJ2-1, with D hard to call. The CDR3 consists of 18 residues. The ends were cut back, 0 bases at V and 0 bases at J, with 15 bases in the middle. Germline CDR1 and CDR2: WSHSY and SAAADI. CDR3 sequence: CASSESPPTVSSYNEQFF. The CDR3 nucleotides are TGCGCCAGCAGTGAGTCACCCCCAACGGTGAGCTCCTACAATGAGCAGTTCTTC.

This clonotype came up many times. This chain links TRBV7-9 with TRBJ1-1; no clear D. Germline V lookup: CDR1 SEHNR, CDR2 FQNEAQ (reference sequence). Trimming took off 5 bases at V and 8 bases at J, with 15 bases between the two ends. The CDR3 is made up of 13 amino acids. The CDR3 protein is CASSPQTQHEAFF. The CDR3 nucleotides read TGTGCCAGCAGCCCACAGACACAGCACGAAGCTTTCTTT.

V is TRBV10-3 and J is TRBJ2-7, with D tentatively TRBD1 or TRBD2 (5 bases each). The CDR3 has 14 amino acids. Per the germline V gene, CDR1 is ENHRY and CDR2 is SYGVKD. The ends were cut back, 1 base at V and 6 bases at J, with 13 bases in the middle. CDR3 region: CAISELGPSGEQYV. DNA of the CDR3: TGTGCCATCAGTGAGTTGGGACCTTCGGGCGAGCAGTACGTC.

Ten or more counts support this clonotype. V gene TRBV19 combines with J gene TRBJ2-1; D is possibly TRBD2 (5 bases). Germline CDR1 and CDR2: LNHDA and SQIVND (reference sequence). The ends were cut back, 3 bases at V and 3 bases at J, with 21 bases in the middle. The CDR3 runs 18 residues. CDR3 loop: CASSIGSVSGYRYNEQFF. In DNA form, the CDR3 reads TGTGCCAGTAGTATCGGGTCGGTATCGGGGTATCGCTACAATGAGCAGTTCTTC.